This T cell receptor (beta chain) was identified in a study of blood T cell repertoires in COVID-19 (dated by TCRdb to 2018 to 2021). Regarding the research as a whole: Collaborator samples came from the United States, Italy and Spain and covered acute and convalescent phases of COVID-19. Where available, HLA class I and class II types were obtained from metadata supplied by the sample provider rather than from assay-based typing. Samples came from the ongoing ImmuneRACE study (first 160 participants) plus 1,254 subjects from 6 global collaborators. The repertoires were released in a freely available public database meant as a resource for research on the immune response to SARS-CoV-2. Nearly every sample came with metadata listing a de-identified subject ID, COVID-19 status, age in years and sex. The material from the prospective study consisted of cDNA or gDNA derived from T cells, B-cell-depleted T cells, or PBMCs. Subjects who had been exposed to COVID-19, were actively infected with it, or had recovered from it provided the deeply sampled blood TCRbeta repertoires that made up the dataset. Findings and caveats that apply to the study as a whole: Clinical and demographic metadata were provided uncurated, with the amount varying by source and participant.

The junction shows trimming of 3 bases on V and 7 bases on J, and the gene matches do not reach 6 bases of it. CDR1 and CDR2, looked up from the germline V gene, are SGHTA and FQGNSA. The CDR3 runs 15 residues from the cysteine to the phenylalanine. CDR3 DNA only is kept here, 45 bases in frame from base 1. TCRbeta CDR3 regions were amplified from genomic DNA using the immunoSEQ Assay, a bias-controlled multiplex PCR. The study's processing was this. Nucleated cell counts per sample were estimated from amplification of reference gene primers within the assay. Sequence reads were collapsed and filtered to measure the absolute abundance of every unique TCRbeta CDR3 rearrangement. For each sample, productive Simpson clonality was calculated by taking the square root of Simpson's diversity index across productive rearrangements. TCRdb mirrors the immuneACCESS table, restricted to in-frame sequences. Some clones are absent from its copies; in checked studies, under half trace to an unresolved V gene, and the reason for the others is unknown. The DNA was the basis for D and trimming; V, J and clone size are from that table. In this sample the table shows 150,000 to 200,000 clones, 86% of which occur a single time. The top ten clonotypes cover about 9.6% of the sample.

Enrolling through a virtual design, the prospective study's participants ranged in age from roughly 18 to 90 years and lived across about two dozen United States geographic areas. To assign participants to cohorts, the prospective study relied on clinical history that participants themselves reported in a screening survey and a study questionnaire. Recovered participants in ImmuneRACE Cohort 3 were defined by two consecutive negative NP/OP PCR tests, clearance by a healthcare professional, or resolution of symptoms. In the prospective study, whole blood, serum and a nasopharyngeal or oropharyngeal swab were collected from each participant by mobile phlebotomists. Additional blood draws and questionnaires over an approximately two-month period could optionally be provided by prospective study participants. Before DNA extraction, blood samples from the prospective study were shipped at room temperature or frozen.

A note on this clone: Its antigen remains unidentified. The input lacks base qualities; no much larger clone sits a single base away.

The sequence was obtained from a young woman who had recovered from COVID-19. Rearrangement joined TRBV7-2 to TRBJ2-1; 10 bases in the middle match TRBD2. The specimen was PBMCs or T cells enriched from blood (not recorded which). The nucleotide sequence is TGTGCCAGCAGCTTTGGTCTAGCGGGAGATAATGAGCAGTTCTTC. It encodes CASSFGLAGDNEQFF.